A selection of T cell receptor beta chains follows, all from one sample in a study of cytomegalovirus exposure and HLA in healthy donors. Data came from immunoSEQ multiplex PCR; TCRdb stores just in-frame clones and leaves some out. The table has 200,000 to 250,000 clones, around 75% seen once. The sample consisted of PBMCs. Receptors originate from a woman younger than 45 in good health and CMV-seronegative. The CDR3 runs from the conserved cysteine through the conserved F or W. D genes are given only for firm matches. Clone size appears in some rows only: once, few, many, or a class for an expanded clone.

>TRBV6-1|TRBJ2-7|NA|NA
TGTGCCAGCAGTGAAGGGGACTCCCGTCGGGAGCAGTACTTC
CASSEGDSRREQYF
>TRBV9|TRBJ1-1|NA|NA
TGTGCCAGCGGTCGACAGGTCAAGAACACTGAAGCTTTCTTT
CASGRQVKNTEAFF
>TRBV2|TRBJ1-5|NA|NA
TGTGCCAGCAGTGAAGGGGGGGTGGGGCGGCAGCCCCAGCATTTT
CASSEGGVGRQPQHF
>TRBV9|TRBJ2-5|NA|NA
TGTGCCAGCAGTTTCTTCGGGGGTCAAGAGACCCAGTACTTC
CASSFFGGQETQYF
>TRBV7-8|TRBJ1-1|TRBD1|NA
TGTGCCGTAGAAGGACTAAAACAGGGGGCGTCCACTGAAGCTTTCTTT
CAVEGLKQGASTEAFF
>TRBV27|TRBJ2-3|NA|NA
TGTGCCAGCAGTTGGGGCCTCACAGATACGCAGTATTTT
CASSWGLTDTQYF
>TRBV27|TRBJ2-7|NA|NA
TGTGCCAGCAGATATTCTGGGGCCCCTACCTACGAGCAGTACTTC
CASRYSGAPTYEQYF
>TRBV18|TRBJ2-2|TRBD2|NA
TGTGCCAGCTCACCACGGTTGGCTAGCGGGACAAACACCGGGGAGCTGTTTTTT
CASSPRLASGTNTGELFF
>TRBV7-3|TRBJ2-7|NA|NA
TGTGCCAGCAGCTTAGGCCTCGGAGGGAGCTACGAGCAGTACTTC
CASSLGLGGSYEQYF
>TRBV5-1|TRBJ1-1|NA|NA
TGCGCCAGCAGCTCCGGATTTTCGGGGACTGAAGCTTTCTTT
CASSSGFSGTEAFF
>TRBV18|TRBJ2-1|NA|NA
TGTGCCAGCTCACAACTAGAGTCCTCCTACAATGAGCAGTTCTTC
CASSQLESSYNEQFF
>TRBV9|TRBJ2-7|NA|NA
TGTGCCAGCAGCCCATGGGGCCCGGACTACGAGCAGTACTTC
CASSPWGPDYEQYF
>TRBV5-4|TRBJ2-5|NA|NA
TGTGCCAGCATCGACAGGCCGGCGGAGACCCAGTACTTC
CASIDRPAETQYF
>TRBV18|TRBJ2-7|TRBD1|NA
TGTGCCAGCTCGCAATCCCGTCCCGGGACAGGGGACGAGCAGTACTTC
CASSQSRPGTGDEQYF
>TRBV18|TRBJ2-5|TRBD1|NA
TGTGCCAGCTCACCACCTGGGACAGCACAAGAGACCCAGTACTTC
CASSPPGTAQETQYF
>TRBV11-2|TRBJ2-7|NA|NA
TGTGCCAGCAGCACAGAAGGCACCAAATTCTACGAGCAGTACTTC
CASSTEGTKFYEQYF
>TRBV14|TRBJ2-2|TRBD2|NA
TGTGCCAGCACCAGGACTAGCGGGAGGGTGAACACCGGGGAGCTGTTTTTT
CASTRTSGRVNTGELFF
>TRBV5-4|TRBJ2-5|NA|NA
TGTGCCAGCAGCTTGTTGGAGACTAGAGAGGAGACCCAGTACTTC
CASSLLETREETQYF
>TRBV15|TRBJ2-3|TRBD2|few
TGTGCCACCAGCAGAGGTGGAGCGGGGCCTAGCACAGATACGCAGTATTTT
CATSRGGAGPSTDTQYF
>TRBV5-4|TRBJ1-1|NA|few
TGTGCCAGCAGCCGAGCCCGGGACGGGGCGGGAACTGAAGCTTTCTTT
CASSRARDGAGTEAFF
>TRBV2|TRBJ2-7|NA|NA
TGTGCCAGCAGTGACGGTGTCTCCTACGAGCAGTACTTC
CASSDGVSYEQYF
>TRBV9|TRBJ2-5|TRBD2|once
TGTGCCAGCAGCGTAGGGCTAGCGGGGGTTTCCTTCCAAGAGACCCAGTACTTC
CASSVGLAGVSFQETQYF